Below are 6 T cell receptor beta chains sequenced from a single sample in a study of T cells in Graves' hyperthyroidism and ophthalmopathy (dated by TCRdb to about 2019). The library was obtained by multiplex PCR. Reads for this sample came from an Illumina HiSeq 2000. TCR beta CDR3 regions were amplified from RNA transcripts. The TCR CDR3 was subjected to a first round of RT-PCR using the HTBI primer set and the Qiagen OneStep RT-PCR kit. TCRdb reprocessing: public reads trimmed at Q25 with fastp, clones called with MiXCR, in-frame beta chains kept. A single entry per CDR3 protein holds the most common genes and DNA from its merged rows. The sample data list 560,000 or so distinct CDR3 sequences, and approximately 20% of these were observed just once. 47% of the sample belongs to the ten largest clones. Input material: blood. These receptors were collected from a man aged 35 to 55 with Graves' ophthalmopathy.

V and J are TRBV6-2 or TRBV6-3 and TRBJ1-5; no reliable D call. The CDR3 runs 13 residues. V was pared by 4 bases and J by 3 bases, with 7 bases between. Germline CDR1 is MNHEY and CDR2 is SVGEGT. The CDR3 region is CASSWLPNQPQHF. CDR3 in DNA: TGTGCCAGCAGTTGGCTTCCCAATCAGCCCCAGCATTTT.

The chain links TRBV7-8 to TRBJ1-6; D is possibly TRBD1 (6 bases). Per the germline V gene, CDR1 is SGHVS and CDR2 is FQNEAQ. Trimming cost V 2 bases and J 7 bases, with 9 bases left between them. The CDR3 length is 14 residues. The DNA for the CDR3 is TGTGCCAGCAGCTTATTGCAGGGGAATTCACCCCTCCACTTT. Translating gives CASSLLQGNSPLHF.

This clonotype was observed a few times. The CDR3 sequence: CATSDLAGNYNEQFF. The CDR3 nucleotides read TGTGCCACCAGTGATCTAGCGGGAAACTACAATGAGCAGTTCTTC. This sequence joins TRBV24-1 and TRBJ2-1, with 9 bases identical to TRBD2. Germline loops: CDR1 KGHDR, CDR2 SFDVKD. This CDR3 contains 15 residues. After removal of 3 bases from V and 3 bases from J, the junction contained 2 bases not matched to a gene.

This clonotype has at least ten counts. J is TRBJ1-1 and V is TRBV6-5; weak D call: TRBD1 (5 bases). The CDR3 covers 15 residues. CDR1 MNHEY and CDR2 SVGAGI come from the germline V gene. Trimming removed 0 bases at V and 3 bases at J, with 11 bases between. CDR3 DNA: TGTGCCAGCAGTTACTCTGGCAGGGCGCACACTGAAGCTTTCTTT. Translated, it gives CASSYSGRAHTEAFF.

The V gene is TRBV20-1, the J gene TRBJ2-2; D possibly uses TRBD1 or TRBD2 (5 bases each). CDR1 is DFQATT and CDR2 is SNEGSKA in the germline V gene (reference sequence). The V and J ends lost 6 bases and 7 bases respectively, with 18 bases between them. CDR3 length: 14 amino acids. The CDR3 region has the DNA TGCAGTGCGGAGTCCGGGACCCGGGGCGGGGAGCTGTTTTTT. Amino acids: CSAESGTRGGELFF.

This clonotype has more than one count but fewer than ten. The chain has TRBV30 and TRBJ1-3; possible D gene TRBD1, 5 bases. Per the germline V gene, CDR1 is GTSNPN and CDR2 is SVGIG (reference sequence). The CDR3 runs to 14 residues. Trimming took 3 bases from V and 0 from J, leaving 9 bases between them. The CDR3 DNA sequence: TGTGCCTGGAGGGGACTTCTCTCTGGAAACACCATATATTTT. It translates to CAWRGLLSGNTIYF.